Described below is a single T cell receptor (beta chain) sequence and its context. PBMCs yielded sorted CD4+ and CD8+ T cells. The data are from a study of CD8+ T cells in alopecia areata. About the study: Treatment of the treated patients consisted of oral tofacitinib, 5 to 10 mg twice daily. People stayed on tofacitinib for 6 to 18 months, then stopped the drug for 6 months.

Extraction and reverse transcription of RNA yielded cDNA as the sequencing template. Data came from immunoSEQ multiplex PCR; TCRdb stores just in-frame clones and leaves some out. The data contain roughly 140,000 clones, under 60% of them seen just once; the ten biggest clones take up roughly 19%. Between the trimmed V and J ends, which lost 1 base and 6 bases, there was a span of 10 bases. The CDR3 totals 13 residues. Germline assignment: CDR1 LGHNA and CDR2 YSLEER. This sample comprised CD8+ T cells sorted from blood, obtained at week 0. The chain is built from TRBV4-3 and TRBJ2-7; no firm D call. The origin of this receptor is a human donor with alopecia areata. The DNA of the CDR3 is TGCGCCAGCAGCCAAGTTTTATGGAGCGAGCAGTACTTC. Protein product: CASSQVLWSEQYF.